The clone carrying this T cell receptor beta chain occurred a few times. This CDR3 has 16 amino acids. Between the trimmed V and J ends, which lost 0 bases and 3 bases, there was a span of 15 bases. The germline V gene encodes CDR1 SGHRS and CDR2 YFSETQ. One entry per CDR3 protein results from TCRdb running MiXCR on the RT-PCR reads. The table has about 680,000 distinct CDR3 sequences, about 14% seen once. J is TRBJ1-1 and V is TRBV5-1, with no clear D. Sequences were obtained from memory CD4+ T cells from blood. The receptor was derived from a female donor in good health, serving as a healthy control. The CDR3, as DNA: TGCGCCAGCAGCTTGGCCCCGGTTGTCTTCGACACTGAAGCTTTCTTT. Residues: CASSLAPVVFDTEAFF.